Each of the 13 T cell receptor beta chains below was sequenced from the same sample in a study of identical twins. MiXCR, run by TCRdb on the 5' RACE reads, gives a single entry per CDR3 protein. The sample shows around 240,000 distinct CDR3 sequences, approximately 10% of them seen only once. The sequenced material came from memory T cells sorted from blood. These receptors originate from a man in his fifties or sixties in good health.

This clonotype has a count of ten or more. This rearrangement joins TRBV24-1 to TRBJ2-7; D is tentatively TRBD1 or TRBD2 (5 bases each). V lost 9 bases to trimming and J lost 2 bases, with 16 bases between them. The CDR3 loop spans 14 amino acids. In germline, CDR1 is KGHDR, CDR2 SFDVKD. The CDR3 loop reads CATSDKGSPYEQYF. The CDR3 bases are TGTGCCACCTCCGATAAGGGGAGCCCCTACGAGCAGTACTTC.

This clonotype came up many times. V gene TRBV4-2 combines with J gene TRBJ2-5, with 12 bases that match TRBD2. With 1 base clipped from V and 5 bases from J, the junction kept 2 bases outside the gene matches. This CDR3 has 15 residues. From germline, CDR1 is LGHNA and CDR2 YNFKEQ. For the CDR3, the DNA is TGTGCCAGCAGCCAAGCTAGCGGGGGGGCGGAGACCCAGTACTTC. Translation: CASSQASGGAETQYF.

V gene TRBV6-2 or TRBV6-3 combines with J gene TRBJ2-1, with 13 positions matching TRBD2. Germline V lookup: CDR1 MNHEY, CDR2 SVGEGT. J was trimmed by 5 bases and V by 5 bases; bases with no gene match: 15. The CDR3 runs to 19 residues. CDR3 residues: CASSARGLAGRWRDNEQFF. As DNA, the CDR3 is TGTGCCAGCAGTGCGAGGGGACTAGCGGGACGTTGGCGCGACAATGAGCAGTTCTTC.

CDR3 sequence reads: CASSLFGQLNTEAFF. DNA of the CDR3: TGTGCCAGCAGTTTATTTGGACAGCTGAACACTGAAGCTTTCTTT. The chain recombines TRBV27 with TRBJ1-1, with D possibly TRBD1 on 6 matching bases. The CDR3 length is 15 residues. V lost 1 base and J lost 0, with 9 bases in between. CDR1 is MNHEY and CDR2 is SMNVEV in the germline V gene (reference sequence).

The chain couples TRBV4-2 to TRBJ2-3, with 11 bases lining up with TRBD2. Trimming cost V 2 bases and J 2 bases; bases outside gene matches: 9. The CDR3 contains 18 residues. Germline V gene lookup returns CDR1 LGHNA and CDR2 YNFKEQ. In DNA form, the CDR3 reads TGTGCCAGCAGCCAAAATCTTCGGACTAGCGGGTACACAGATACGCAGTATTTT. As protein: CASSQNLRTSGYTDTQYF.

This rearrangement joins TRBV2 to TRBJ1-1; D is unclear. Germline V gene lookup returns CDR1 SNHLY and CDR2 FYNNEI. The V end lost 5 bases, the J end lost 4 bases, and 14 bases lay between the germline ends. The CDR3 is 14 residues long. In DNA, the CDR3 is TGTGCCAGCAGTCTAGACGGGCGTGGCACTGAAGCTTTCTTT. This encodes CASSLDGRGTEAFF.

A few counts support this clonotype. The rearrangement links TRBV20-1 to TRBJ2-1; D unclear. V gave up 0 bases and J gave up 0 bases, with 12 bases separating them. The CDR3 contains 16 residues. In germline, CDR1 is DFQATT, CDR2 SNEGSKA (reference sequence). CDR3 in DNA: TGCAGTGCTAGAGATAACTCGCGCAGCTCCTACAATGAGCAGTTCTTC. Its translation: CSARDNSRSSYNEQFF.

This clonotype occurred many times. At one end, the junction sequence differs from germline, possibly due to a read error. CDR3 coding DNA: TGCAGTGCCAGAGAAGGGACAAACCAAGAGACCCAGTACTTC. It encodes CSAREGTNQETQYF. The chain links TRBV20-1 to TRBJ2-5; possible D gene TRBD1, 6 bases. The CDR3 sequence is 14 residues long. Germline assignment: CDR1 DFQATT and CDR2 SNEGSKA (reference sequence).

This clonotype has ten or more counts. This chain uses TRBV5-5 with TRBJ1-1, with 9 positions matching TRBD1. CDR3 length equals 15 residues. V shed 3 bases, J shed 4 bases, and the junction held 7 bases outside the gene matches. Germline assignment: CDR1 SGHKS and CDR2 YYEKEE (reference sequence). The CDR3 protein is CASSWGTGRSTEAFF. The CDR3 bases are TGTGCCAGCAGCTGGGGGACAGGGCGAAGCACTGAAGCTTTCTTT.

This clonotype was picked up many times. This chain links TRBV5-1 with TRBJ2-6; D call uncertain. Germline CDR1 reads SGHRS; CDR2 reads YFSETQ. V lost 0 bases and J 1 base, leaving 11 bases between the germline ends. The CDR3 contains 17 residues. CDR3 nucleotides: TGCGCCAGCAGCTTGGGGTCAGGCGATTCTGGGGCCAACGTCCTGACTTTC. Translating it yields CASSLGSGDSGANVLTF.

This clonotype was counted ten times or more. The CDR3 coding sequence is TGTGCCAGCAGCCAGGCAGGGGCGGGTCAGCCCCAGCATTTT. Translation: CASSQAGAGQPQHF. The chain recombines TRBV4-2 with TRBJ1-5, with TRBD1 as a possible D gene (6 bases). From germline, CDR1 is LGHNA and CDR2 YNFKEQ. V was pared by 3 bases and J by 6 bases, with 12 bases between. The CDR3 totals 14 residues.

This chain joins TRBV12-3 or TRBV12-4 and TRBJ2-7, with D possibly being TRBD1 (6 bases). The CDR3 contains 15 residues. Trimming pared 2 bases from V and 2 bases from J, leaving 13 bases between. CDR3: CASSLSGTLAYEQYF. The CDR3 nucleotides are TGTGCCAGCAGTTTATCTGGGACATTGGCCTACGAGCAGTACTTC.

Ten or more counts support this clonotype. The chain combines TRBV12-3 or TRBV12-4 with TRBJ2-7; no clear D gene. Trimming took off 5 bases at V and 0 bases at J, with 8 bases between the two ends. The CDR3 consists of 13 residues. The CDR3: CASSPPSSYEQYF. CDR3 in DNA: TGTGCCAGCAGTCCCCCGAGCTCCTACGAGCAGTACTTC.